A selection of T cell receptor beta chains follows, all from one sample in a study of post-analysis software for immune sequencing data. Using its own MiXCR run on the PCR reads, TCRdb lists one record per CDR3 protein. This sample has about 160,000 distinct CDR3 sequences; under 40% occur once, and the top ten carry approximately 30%. This specimen was blood, taken after autologous hematopoietic stem cell transplantation. These receptors all stem from a girl aged 5-17 years with multiple sclerosis. The CDR3 runs from the conserved cysteine through the conserved F or W. The order of the fields is D gene, clone size, J gene, V gene, CDR3 DNA, CDR3 protein. D genes are given only for firm matches. Clone size is given for some rows only: seen once, a few or many times, or a class if the clone is expanded.

D: .; size: .; J: TRBJ2-5; V: TRBV7-8; DNA: TGTGCCAGCAACCATGGGTGGATTTGGGAGACCCAGTACTTC; CDR3: CASNHGWIWETQYF
D: .; size: many; J: TRBJ2-7; V: TRBV29-1; DNA: TGCAGCGCTTCGGGCCTTACCTACGAGCAGTACTTC; CDR3: CSASGLTYEQYF
D: .; size: .; J: TRBJ2-5; V: TRBV29-1; DNA: TGCAGCGTTGAAGCCAGTGAGACCCAGTACTTC; CDR3: CSVEASETQYF
D: .; size: many; J: TRBJ1-1; V: TRBV9; DNA: TGTGCCAGCAGCGTAGGGCAGGGAAACACTGAAGCTTTCTTT; CDR3: CASSVGQGNTEAFF
D: TRBD1; size: .; J: TRBJ1-6; V: TRBV10-3; DNA: TGTGCCATCAGAAAGGGGACAGTCAATTCACCCCTCCACTTT; CDR3: CAIRKGTVNSPLHF
D: .; size: once; J: TRBJ2-7; V: TRBV29-1; DNA: TGCAGCGTTGACAGCAGGTTAGGGGGTCGCAACTACGAGCAGTACTTC; CDR3: CSVDSRLGGRNYEQYF
D: TRBD2; size: .; J: TRBJ2-5; V: TRBV7-2; DNA: TGTGCCAGCAGCCGGACTAGCGGGTTGCAAGAGACCCAGTACTTC; CDR3: CASSRTSGLQETQYF
D: .; size: few; J: TRBJ1-2; V: TRBV12-3/TRBV12-4; DNA: TGTGCCAGCAGCCCCGACTCCTATAGGGCTCATGGCTACACCTTC; CDR3: CASSPDSYRAHGYTF
D: .; size: .; J: TRBJ2-3; V: TRBV6-6; DNA: TGTGCCAGCAGTCCTGCGGACCACAAGGCGCACACAGATACGCAGTATTTT; CDR3: CASSPADHKAHTDTQYF
D: .; size: .; J: TRBJ2-1; V: TRBV7-9; DNA: TGTGCCAGCAGCCTCCCCCTGGGAAATGAGCAGTTCTTC; CDR3: CASSLPLGNEQFF
D: TRBD2; size: few; J: TRBJ2-7; V: TRBV6-1; DNA: TGTGCCAGCAGCCCCCCGGAGGGCCCACTGAGCGGGGCCTACGAGCAGTACTTC; CDR3: CASSPPEGPLSGAYEQYF
D: .; size: .; J: TRBJ1-2; V: TRBV28; DNA: TGTGCCAGCAGCGGAGGACAGTCAAATGGCTACACCTTC; CDR3: CASSGGQSNGYTF
D: .; size: .; J: TRBJ2-1; V: TRBV27; DNA: TGTGCCAGCAGTTTGGTGCAGGGGCTTAAAGATGAGCAGTTCTTC; CDR3: CASSLVQGLKDEQFF
D: TRBD1; size: .; J: TRBJ2-6; V: TRBV27; DNA: TGTGCCAGCAGTTTTGGGTCCGGGACAGGGAATTCCGGGGCCAACGTCCTGACTTTC; CDR3: CASSFGSGTGNSGANVLTF
D: .; size: .; J: TRBJ2-7; V: TRBV7-2; DNA: TGTGCCAGCAGCTTTACAGGTGTCTACGAGCAGTACTTC; CDR3: CASSFTGVYEQYF
D: .; size: .; J: TRBJ2-3; V: TRBV27; DNA: TGTGCCAGCAGTTTATCGACAGGAGGGGATACGCAGTATTTT; CDR3: CASSLSTGGDTQYF
D: TRBD2; size: few; J: TRBJ2-7; V: TRBV11-2; DNA: TGTGCCAGCAGCTCCGAAAGACTAGCGGGAAGACTCGAGCAGTACTTC; CDR3: CASSSERLAGRLEQYF
D: .; size: .; J: TRBJ2-1; V: TRBV11-2; DNA: TGTGCCAGCAGCTTAAGGGGGGATCCCTACAATGAGCAGTTCTTC; CDR3: CASSLRGDPYNEQFF
D: .; size: .; J: TRBJ1-1; V: TRBV20-1; DNA: TGCAGTGCTAGATTGCCAGGAGGGTATCCTGAAGCTTTCTTT; CDR3: CSARLPGGYPEAFF
D: .; size: .; J: TRBJ1-5; V: TRBV2; DNA: TGTGCCAGCAGTACGGACAAACTTAGCAATCAGCCCCAGCATTTT; CDR3: CASSTDKLSNQPQHF